This T cell receptor (beta chain) originates from a study of beta chain features in type 1 diabetes. General study findings and limits: The study found that naive, central memory and Treg TCRB repertoires appeared more similar in patients than in healthy donors.

The entirety of the isolated RNA underwent reverse transcription, so expressed TCRB transcripts were sequenced. Naive, central memory and regulatory T cell samples yielded around 3.9 million reads on average. The data were produced by immunoSEQ multiplex PCR, yet TCRdb's version contains in-frame clones alone and is incomplete. This table has some 240,000 clones, under 13% appearing once. About 110 mL of blood, on average, came from one heparinised draw per donor. Naive, central memory, regulatory and stem cell-like memory cells within the CD4+ compartment were sorted using CD45RO/CCR7/CD25/CD127/CD95/CD27. As for this clone: Its antigen is unknown.

Per the germline V gene, CDR1 is MDHEN and CDR2 is SYDVKM. The CDR3 sequence is 16 residues long. This receptor was obtained from a man younger than 35 in good health. This sequence joins TRBV28 and TRBJ1-3; unclear D gene. The tail of the sequence fits TRBJ2-2 better, so the J call may be wrong. Sequenced material: central memory CD4+ T cells from blood. CDR3 DNA sequence: TGTGCCAGCAGTTTACCCCCGCGCCCAAACACCGGGGAGCTGTTTTTT. Protein sequence: CASSLPPRPNTGELFF.